The 29 T cell receptor beta chains below all came from one sample that was sequenced in a study. Clones were sequenced by immunoSEQ multiplex PCR, and TCRdb holds only the in-frame ones, with some missing. The sample yields tens of thousands of clones, around 93% seen once. The specimen was PBMCs. The receptor set was obtained from a man aged 40-49 years with rheumatoid arthritis.

The V gene is TRBV9, the J gene TRBJ1-2; D is possibly TRBD1 (5 bases). The CDR3 is made up of 14 amino acids. CDR1 and CDR2 from the germline V gene are SGDLS and YYNGEE. Trimming left V 4 bases short and J 7 bases short, with 17 bases between. The CDR3 region is CASSPTSGPIGYTF. In nucleotides, the CDR3 is TGTGCCAGCAGCCCAACCTCAGGGCCTATTGGCTACACCTTC.

The gene calls are TRBV15 and TRBJ2-7; no reliable D call. Trimming removed 0 bases from V and 3 bases from J, with 6 bases in between. The CDR3 runs to 13 residues. The germline CDR1 and CDR2 sequences are LNHNV and YYDKDF (reference sequence). CDR3 sequence (DNA): TGTGCCACCAGCAGAGATGCTGTCTACGAGCAGTACTTC. Protein sequence: CATSRDAVYEQYF.

The CDR3 sequence: CASSLEEGSPLHF. The CDR3 nucleotides are TGCGCCAGCAGCTTGGAGGAGGGTTCACCCCTCCACTTT. The rearrangement links TRBV5-1 to TRBJ1-6; D is unresolved. With 0 bases removed from V and 9 bases from J, the gap between germline ends came to 7 bases. Germline CDR1 SGHRS, CDR2 YFSETQ. CDR3 size: 13 residues.

V usage is TRBV11-2 and J usage is TRBJ1-2; possible D gene TRBD1, 6 bases. CDR3 length: 14 amino acids. V lost 6 bases and J lost 3, with 14 bases in between. Germline V CDR1 and CDR2: SGHAT, FQNNGV. The CDR3 loop reads CASSRMRTDYGYTF. CDR3 DNA sequence: TGTGCCAGCAGTCGTATGAGGACAGACTATGGCTACACCTTC.

V and J are TRBV5-6 and TRBJ2-3; D is unclear. Germline V gives CDR1 SGHDT, CDR2 YYEEEE. CDR3 length: 14 residues. V lost 4 bases and J 5 bases, leaving 14 bases between the germline ends. The DNA for the CDR3 is TGTGCCAGCAGCGGCGGAACGGATATAGATACGCAGTATTTT. It yields the protein CASSGGTDIDTQYF.

The genes are TRBV19 and TRBJ1-4; D unclear. Trimming cost V 3 bases and J 8 bases, with 16 bases left between them. The germline CDR1 and CDR2 sequences are LNHDA and SQIVND (reference sequence). The CDR3 covers 15 residues. The CDR3 nucleotides read TGTGCCAGTAGTATCGAGGGCGCGAGGAGGGAAAAACTGTTTTTT. It translates to CASSIEGARREKLFF.

V usage is TRBV4-3 and J usage is TRBJ2-3, with D possibly TRBD1 on 8 matching bases. The CDR3 totals 17 residues. Per germline, CDR1 LGHNA and CDR2 YSLEER. Trimming took 0 bases from V and 0 from J, leaving 13 bases between them. CDR3 coding DNA: TGCGCCAGCAGCCAAGAAAACAGGGGGGGAAGCACAGATACGCAGTATTTT. Its protein product is CASSQENRGGSTDTQYF.

The chain links TRBV3-1 (or the pseudogene TRBV3-2) to TRBJ1-4, with TRBD1 matching over 8 bases. J gave up 4 bases and V 4 bases, and 5 bases lay outside the gene matches. Germline assignment: CDR1 LGHDT and CDR2 YNNKEL (reference sequence). The CDR3 totals 15 residues. The DNA of the CDR3 is TGTGCCAGCAGCCTACGGACAGGGCATAATGAAAAACTGTTTTTT. It is translated as CASSLRTGHNEKLFF.

The CDR3: CASSKEGCGQNIQYF. The CDR3 DNA is TGTGCCAGCAGCAAAGAAGGTTGTGGACAAAACATTCAGTACTTC. V gene TRBV21-1 combines with J gene TRBJ2-4. TRBV21-1 is given as a pseudogene. This CDR3 contains 15 residues.

The CDR3 sequence: CASSLDSGNTEAFF. As DNA, the CDR3 is TGTGCCAGCAGCCTGGACAGTGGGAACACTGAAGCTTTCTTT. The J gene is TRBJ1-1, the V gene TRBV11-3; D is perhaps TRBD1 (6 bases). Germline V gene lookup returns CDR1 SGHNT and CDR2 YENEEA. The CDR3 is 14 residues long. Trimming stripped 5 bases from V and 1 base from J, with 11 bases between.

The V gene is TRBV5-4, the J gene TRBJ1-6; perhaps TRBD1 as D (5 bases). This CDR3 has 16 residues. Germline V gives CDR1 SGHNT, CDR2 YYREEE (reference sequence). V gave up 4 bases and J gave up 0 bases, with 11 bases separating them. CDR3 sequence reads: CASSPDKSSYNSPLHF. The CDR3 nucleotides read TGTGCCAGCAGCCCGGACAAGAGCTCCTATAATTCACCCCTCCACTTT. Complete variable domain (other parts from reference TRBV5-4 and TRBJ1-6): ETGVTQSPTHLIKTRGQQVTLRCSSQSGHNTVSWYQQALGQGPQFIFQYYREEENGRGNFPPRFSGLQFPNYSSELNVNALELDDSALYLCASSPDKSSYNSPLHFGNGTRLTVT.

The V and J genes are TRBV18 and TRBJ1-1; no clear D gene. Per germline, CDR1 KGHSH and CDR2 LQKENI. V was cut by 0 bases and J by 0 bases, with 5 bases left in between. The length of the CDR3 is 14 residues. Here the CDR3 reads CASSPPALNTEAFF. As DNA, the CDR3 is TGTGCCAGCTCACCACCGGCCTTGAACACTGAAGCTTTCTTT. Variable domain in full (rest from reference TRBV18 and TRBJ1-1): NAGVMQNPRHLVRRRGQEARLRCSPMKGHSHVYWYRQLPEEGLKFMVYLQKENIIDESGMPKERFSAEFPKEGPSILRIQQVVRGDSAAYFCASSPPALNTEAFFGQGTRLTVV.

The chain employs TRBV27 and TRBJ2-7, with a possible D match to TRBD2 (10 bases). Deletions cut 0 bases from V and 0 bases from J, with 21 bases between. Germline values: CDR1 MNHEY, CDR2 SMNVEV (reference sequence). The CDR3 is 19 amino acids. The CDR3 region is CASSLSGTGSSGSSYEQYF. The CDR3 nucleotides read TGTGCCAGCAGTTTATCCGGGACAGGGTCTAGCGGGAGCTCCTACGAGCAGTACTTC.

This rearrangement joins TRBV29-1 to TRBJ2-2; 7 bases agree with TRBD1. Germline lookup yields CDR1 SQVTM and CDR2 ANQGSEA. CDR3 length equals 15 residues. CDR3 sequence reads: CSVSRGQKNTGELFF. Written as DNA, the CDR3 is TGCAGTGTATCCCGGGGACAGAAGAACACCGGGGAGCTGTTTTTT.

The CDR3 reads CASSAVTGGVTEAFF. The DNA of the CDR3 is TGTGCCAGCAGCGCCGTCACAGGGGGAGTCACTGAAGCTTTCTTT. V gene TRBV9 combines with J gene TRBJ1-1, with TRBD1 identical over 8 bases. This CDR3 has 15 amino acids. The V and J ends lost 3 bases and 4 bases, in that order; junction bases with no gene match: 8. The V gene's germline CDR1 is SGDLS and CDR2 YYNGEE.

V gene TRBV20-1 combines with J gene TRBJ1-1; D is unresolved. V dropped 5 bases and J dropped 1 base, with 5 bases sitting between them. The CDR3 runs 11 residues. The V gene's germline CDR1 is DFQATT and CDR2 SNEGSKA (reference sequence). The CDR3 DNA reads TGCAGTGCTGAGGAGAACACTGAAGCTTTCTTT. This gives the protein CSAEENTEAFF.

V gene TRBV5-1 combines with J gene TRBJ1-6; no reliable D call. Deletions cut 4 bases from V and 10 bases from J, with 18 bases between. The CDR3 runs to 15 residues. Germline-derived CDR1 and CDR2 are SGHRS and YFSETQ. The CDR3: CASSLQWAGKSPLHF. DNA of the CDR3: TGCGCCAGCAGCCTACAATGGGCAGGAAAATCACCCCTCCACTTT.

The chain uses TRBV19 and TRBJ1-3; maybe TRBD1 (6 bases). CDR1 and CDR2 from the germline V gene are LNHDA and SQIVND (reference sequence). The CDR3 covers 14 residues. V lost 8 bases and J lost 0, with 11 bases in between. CDR3 in DNA: TGTGCCAGTGGGGGACATTACTCTGGAAACACCATATATTTT. Translating gives CASGGHYSGNTIYF.

There are a few counts of this clone. CDR3 in DNA: TGCGCCAGCAGCCAAGTAGGGGCAGGGGTAGCCAAAAACATTCAGTACTTC. This translates into CASSQVGAGVAKNIQYF. This rearrangement joins TRBV4-1 to TRBJ2-4; TRBD1 might be the D (6 bases). The CDR3 consists of 17 residues. The V gene's germline CDR1 is MGHRA and CDR2 YSYEKL. V was pared by 1 base and J by 0 bases, with 13 bases between.

The chain links TRBV27 to TRBJ1-2; D call uncertain. Germline values: CDR1 MNHEY, CDR2 SMNVEV (reference sequence). The CDR3 is made up of 15 amino acids. Trimming shortened V by 2 bases and J by 4 bases, and 14 bases separated the two germline ends. The CDR3 nucleotides are TGTGCCAGCAGTTTAGGACTCCGGACTCGCTATGGCTACACCTTC. As protein: CASSLGLRTRYGYTF.

The genes are TRBV5-1 and TRBJ2-2; TRBD1 matches at 9 bases. V shed 0 bases, J shed 7 bases, and the junction held 4 bases outside the gene matches. Germline V CDR1 and CDR2: SGHRS, YFSETQ. The CDR3 sequence is 15 residues long. This CDR3 is CASSLEGQGFGELFF. The CDR3 region has the DNA TGCGCCAGCAGCTTGGAGGGACAGGGTTTCGGGGAGCTGTTTTTT. Based on the CDR3 plus reference TRBV5-1 and TRBJ2-2, the full variable domain is KAGVTQTPRYLIKTRGQQVTLSCSPISGHRSVSWYQQTPGQGLQFLFEYFSETQRNKGNFPGRFSGRQFSNSRSEMNVSTLELGDSALYLCASSLEGQGFGELFFGEGSRLTVL.

This chain's CDR3 is CASASGLEQYF. CDR3 coding DNA: TGCGCCAGCGCGTCAGGGTTGGAGCAGTACTTC. The rearrangement uses TRBV5-1 and TRBJ2-7; the D gene is possibly TRBD1 (5 bases). In germline, CDR1 is SGHRS, CDR2 YFSETQ. The ends were cut back, 7 bases at V and 7 bases at J, with 12 bases in the middle. The CDR3 spans 11 residues. Based on the CDR3 plus reference TRBV5-1 and TRBJ2-7, the full variable domain is KAGVTQTPRYLIKTRGQQVTLSCSPISGHRSVSWYQQTPGQGLQFLFEYFSETQRNKGNFPGRFSGRQFSNSRSEMNVSTLELGDSALYLCASASGLEQYFGPGTRLTVT.

This chain links TRBV25-1 with TRBJ1-6, with TRBD1 matching 8 bases. V gave up 3 bases and J gave up 8 bases; unmatched junction bases: 6. The CDR3 runs to 15 residues. The germline V gene has CDR1 MGHDK and CDR2 SYGVNS. The CDR3 loop is CASSDVQGAYSPLHF. CDR3 nucleotide sequence: TGTGCCAGCAGTGATGTGCAGGGGGCCTATTCACCCCTCCACTTT.

V usage is TRBV5-1 and J usage is TRBJ2-1; no clear D. The CDR3 is 17 residues long. The germline V gene encodes CDR1 SGHRS and CDR2 YFSETQ. Trimming took 4 bases from V and 4 from J, leaving 21 bases between them. The CDR3 coding sequence is TGCGCCAGCAGCGCAGAAAGAGCCCCGGTGGGGTACAATGAGCAGTTCTTC. This gives the protein CASSAERAPVGYNEQFF.

V usage is TRBV3-1 (or the pseudogene TRBV3-2) and J usage is TRBJ1-1; D uncertain. Germline assignment: CDR1 LGHDT and CDR2 YNNKEL (reference sequence). Trimming took off 4 bases at V and 1 base at J, with 13 bases between the two ends. CDR3 size: 15 residues. In nucleotides, the CDR3 is TGTGCCAGCAGCCGAGGTGAGGTCGAGAACACTGAAGCTTTCTTT. Protein sequence: CASSRGEVENTEAFF.

The chain links TRBV27 to TRBJ2-7; perhaps TRBD1 as D (5 bases). Germline loops: CDR1 MNHEY, CDR2 SMNVEV (reference sequence). V was trimmed by 2 bases and J by 4 bases, leaving 15 bases between them. The CDR3 is made up of 15 amino acids. The CDR3 sequence: CASSLNWQGGYEQYF. The CDR3 DNA sequence: TGTGCCAGCAGTTTAAATTGGCAGGGTGGGTACGAGCAGTACTTC.

The J gene is TRBJ1-1, the V gene TRBV5-6; D gene unclear. This CDR3 is built from 14 residues. V was shortened by 2 bases and J by 1 base, with 9 bases between the two germline ends. In germline, CDR1 is SGHDT, CDR2 YYEEEE. The CDR3 reads CASSFLPQNTEAFF. The CDR3 nucleotides read TGTGCCAGCAGCTTCCTCCCGCAGAACACTGAAGCTTTCTTT.

The chain's CDR3 is CASSLPGASEKLFF. Here the CDR3 DNA reads TGCGCCAGCAGCTTGCCAGGGGCAAGTGAAAAACTGTTTTTT. The chain links TRBV5-1 to TRBJ1-4; D is possibly TRBD1 (6 bases). V gave up 1 base and J gave up 7 bases, with 11 bases separating them. Germline V lookup: CDR1 SGHRS, CDR2 YFSETQ. The CDR3 is 14 amino acids.

The J gene is TRBJ2-7, the V gene TRBV4-2, with 8 bases aligning to TRBD2. V was pared by 1 base and J by 7 bases, with 15 bases of the junction left unmatched. The CDR3 is made up of 17 amino acids. Per germline, CDR1 LGHNA and CDR2 YNFKEQ. This CDR3 reads CASSQVQPGLGVPEQYF. CDR3 sequence (DNA): TGTGCCAGCAGCCAAGTTCAACCGGGACTAGGGGTCCCTGAGCAGTACTTC.